This entry lists 15 T cell receptor beta chains sequenced from one sample in a study of blood T cell repertoires in COVID-19. Assay used: immunoSEQ multiplex PCR; TCRdb lists only in-frame clones, some missing. The profile shows hundreds of thousands of clones, less than 90% of them singletons. The sequencing input was PBMCs or T cells enriched from blood (not recorded which). These receptors all come from a woman aged 35 to 49 who had recovered from COVID-19.

The chain is built from TRBV2 and TRBJ2-5, with 9 bases aligning to TRBD2. CDR3 length equals 16 residues. The germline V gene has CDR1 SNHLY and CDR2 FYNNEI. With V trimmed by 7 bases and J by 5 bases, 14 bases remained unmatched. In DNA, the CDR3 is TGTGCCAGCATCGTTGCTAGCGGGATGATGGGGGAGACCCAGTACTTC. Translated: CASIVASGMMGETQYF.

The chain combines TRBV6-5 with TRBJ2-7; tentative D call: TRBD1 (6 bases). The CDR3 spans 12 residues. V was pared by 7 bases and J by 6 bases, with 13 bases between. The germline V gene has CDR1 MNHEY and CDR2 SVGAGI. Here the CDR3 DNA reads TGTGCCAGCACCCCAGGGGTGGGCGAGCAGTACGTC. This encodes CASTPGVGEQYV.

This clone was recorded only once. The rearrangement uses TRBV6-4 and TRBJ2-2; D not certain. Germline-derived CDR1 and CDR2 are MRHNA and SNTAGT. V dropped 5 bases and J dropped 7 bases, with 11 bases sitting between them. The CDR3 runs 13 residues. The CDR3 reads CASSSGSGGELFF. The CDR3 coding sequence is TGTGCCAGCAGTTCCGGTTCGGGCGGGGAGCTGTTTTTT.

This chain links TRBV19 with TRBJ1-2, with D hard to call. V lost 6 bases, J lost 4 bases, and 15 bases lay in between. The CDR3 sequence is 14 residues long. Germline CDR1 and CDR2: LNHDA and SQIVND (reference sequence). The CDR3 region is CASRVGLGPYGYTF. As DNA, the CDR3 is TGTGCCAGTAGGGTCGGTTTGGGCCCCTATGGCTACACCTTC.

This rearrangement joins TRBV5-8 to TRBJ2-7; D may be TRBD2 (5 bases). Trimming shortened V by 3 bases and J by 6 bases, and 10 bases separated the two germline ends. CDR1 is SGHTS and CDR2 is YDEGEE in the germline V gene. CDR3 length: 12 amino acids. Here the CDR3 DNA reads TGTGCCAGCAGCTATCTAGCCTCCGAGCAGTACTTC. This encodes CASSYLASEQYF.

J is TRBJ1-3 and V is TRBV13; D is uncertain. This CDR3 region has 14 residues. V lost 5 bases and J lost 4, with 12 bases in between. Germline V CDR1 and CDR2: PRHDT, FYEKMQ (reference sequence). The CDR3 sequence: CASSPRTLGNTIYF. The CDR3 DNA is TGTGCCAGCAGCCCACGGACTCTCGGAAACACCATATATTTT. The entire variable domain, with the rest obtained from reference TRBV13 and TRBJ1-3, is as follows: AAGVIQSPRHLIKEKRETATLKCYPIPRHDTVYWYQQGPGQDPQFLISFYEKMQSDKGSIPDRFSAQQFSDYHSELNMSSLELGDSALYFCASSPRTLGNTIYFGEGSWLTVV.

The V gene is TRBV10-3, the J gene TRBJ1-4, with TRBD1 matching 10 bases. V was clipped by 11 bases and J by 3 bases; unmatched bases: 12. The germline V gene encodes CDR1 ENHRY and CDR2 SYGVKD. CDR3 length: 16 amino acids. For the CDR3, the DNA is TGTGCCTCGAAAGGGGGGACAGGGGCATCTAATGAAAAACTGTTTTTT. This gives the protein CASKGGTGASNEKLFF.

The chain links TRBV5-4 to TRBJ2-2, with 12 bases that match TRBD2. The trim removed 4 bases at V and 3 bases at J, leaving 1 base unmatched. Per germline, CDR1 SGHNT and CDR2 YYREEE (reference sequence). The CDR3 runs 15 residues. As DNA, the CDR3 is TGTGCCAGCAGCCTAGCGGGAGGGCACACCGGGGAGCTGTTTTTT. Protein product: CASSLAGGHTGELFF.

J is TRBJ2-5 and V is TRBV5-1; D is undetermined. Germline loops: CDR1 SGHRS, CDR2 YFSETQ. The CDR3 runs to 15 residues. The V end lost 3 bases, the J end lost 4 bases, and 16 bases lay between the germline ends. CDR3 amino acids: CASSSATSTSETQYF. The CDR3, as DNA: TGCGCCAGCAGCTCGGCGACATCTACCTCAGAGACCCAGTACTTC.

This clone appeared a single time. The chain couples TRBV7-9 to TRBJ1-6, with a possible D match to TRBD1 (6 bases). CDR1 is SEHNR, CDR2 FQNEAQ, per germline (reference sequence). Trimming left V 2 bases short and J 10 bases short, with 15 bases between. CDR3 length: 15 amino acids. CDR3 protein: CASSLWAGASSPLHF. CDR3 sequence (DNA): TGTGCCAGCAGCTTATGGGCAGGGGCTAGCTCACCCCTCCACTTT.

This chain uses TRBV10-3 with TRBJ1-2; D unresolved. Germline CDR1 reads ENHRY; CDR2 reads SYGVKD. This CDR3 region has 11 residues. Trimming took 10 bases from V and 3 from J, leaving 9 bases between them. CDR3 protein: CATGRDYGYTF. As DNA, the CDR3 is TGTGCCACGGGAAGGGACTATGGCTACACCTTC.

This clone was counted between two and nine times. The CDR3 loop is CASSLGTSGEFF. CDR3 nucleotides: TGTGCCAGCAGCCTAGGGACTAGCGGCGAGTTCTTC. The rearrangement joins TRBV28 to TRBJ2-1; 11 bases are a match to TRBD2. Germline loops: CDR1 MDHEN, CDR2 SYDVKM. The CDR3 consists of 12 residues. Trimming cost V 6 bases and J 14 bases; bases outside gene matches: 6.

The chain links TRBV6-5 to TRBJ1-4, with TRBD1 matching 7 bases. CDR3 length equals 15 residues. The trim removed 5 bases at V and 4 bases at J, leaving 7 bases unmatched. Germline V gives CDR1 MNHEY, CDR2 SVGAGI. CDR3 in amino acids: CASSQHRGLNEKLFF. The CDR3 DNA reads as TGTGCCAGCAGTCAACACAGGGGACTTAATGAAAAACTGTTTTTT.

The gene calls are TRBV19 and TRBJ2-3, with unresolved D. This CDR3 is 14 amino acids long. Trimming removed 6 bases from V and 2 bases from J, with 12 bases in between. Germline CDR1 and CDR2: LNHDA and SQIVND (reference sequence). This CDR3 is CASRDTHPTDTQYF. The CDR3 region has the DNA TGTGCCAGTAGAGACACCCATCCCACAGATACGCAGTATTTT.

This chain joins TRBV19 and TRBJ1-2; 8 nucleotides align to TRBD1. CDR1 and CDR2 (germline): LNHDA, SQIVND (reference sequence). V dropped 9 bases and J dropped 7; count of bases not matched to a gene: 22. The CDR3 length is 17 residues. CDR3 amino acids: CASISGGANNLAVGYTF. In nucleotides, the CDR3 is TGTGCCAGCATTTCAGGGGGCGCAAACAATTTAGCGGTTGGCTACACCTTC.